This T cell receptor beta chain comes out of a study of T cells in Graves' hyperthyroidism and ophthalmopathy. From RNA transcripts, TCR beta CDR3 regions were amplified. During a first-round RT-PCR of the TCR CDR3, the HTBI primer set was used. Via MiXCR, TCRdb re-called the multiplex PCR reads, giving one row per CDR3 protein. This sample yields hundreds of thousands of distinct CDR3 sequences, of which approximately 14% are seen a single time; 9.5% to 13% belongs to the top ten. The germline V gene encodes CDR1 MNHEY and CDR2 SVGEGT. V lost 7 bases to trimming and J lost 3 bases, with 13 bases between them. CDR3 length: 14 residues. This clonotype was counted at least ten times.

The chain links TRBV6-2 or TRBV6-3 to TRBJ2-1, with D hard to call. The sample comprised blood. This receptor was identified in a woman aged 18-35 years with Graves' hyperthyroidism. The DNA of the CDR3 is TGTGCCAGCATGGACCCTACTCTCTACAATGAGCAGTTCTTC. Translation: CASMDPTLYNEQFF.